A selection of T cell receptor beta chains follows, all from one sample in a study of blood T cell repertoires in COVID-19. This table comes from immunoSEQ multiplex PCR, and its TCRdb copy is limited to in-frame clones, with some not included. The sample consists of roughly 40,000 clones, 60% to 85% of them appearing once. Sequenced: peripheral blood. The receptors stem from a man between 65 and 85 years old with active or convalescent COVID-19. Each CDR3 is given without its conserved first and last residue. Only some rows state a clone size, as once, few, many or a class for expanded clones.

v_call	clone_size	j_call	cdr3_aa
TRBV2	.	TRBJ1-6	ASRDRDGGSPLH
TRBV4-1	once	TRBJ2-5	ASSQVGQGRETQY
TRBV29-1	.	TRBJ1-2	SVTETFYGYT
TRBV5-1	.	TRBJ1-2	ASSTEPDVAGGYT
TRBV5-1	.	TRBJ2-7	ASSPGSGGIFSEQY
TRBV30	few	TRBJ2-2	AWATGVLTGELF
TRBV18	few	TRBJ1-1	ASSPKGVDTEAF
TRBV7-9	.	TRBJ2-7	ASSLDSGGLSFYEQY
TRBV5-1	.	TRBJ1-2	ASSLGERYGYT
TRBV6-5	.	TRBJ2-7	ASRGLSGARYEQY
TRBV18	.	TRBJ1-3	ASSPAGVLSGNTIY
TRBV2	.	TRBJ1-2	ASSEGFYGYT
TRBV28	.	TRBJ1-2	ATRDTLDYGYT
TRBV30	.	TRBJ2-2	AWATGTGTGELF
TRBV6-5	.	TRBJ2-1	ASERGGRYNEQF
TRBV11-3	.	TRBJ1-4	ASSLDRTREKLF
TRBV30	few	TRBJ2-1	AWRGGGYNEQF
TRBV14	.	TRBJ1-2	ASSQGMGTPSGYT
TRBV6-5	.	TRBJ1-1	ASSKDRSTLGAF
TRBV4-1	.	TRBJ1-1	ASSHPSGTLNTEAF
TRBV2	.	TRBJ1-2	ASSPDGGGGYT